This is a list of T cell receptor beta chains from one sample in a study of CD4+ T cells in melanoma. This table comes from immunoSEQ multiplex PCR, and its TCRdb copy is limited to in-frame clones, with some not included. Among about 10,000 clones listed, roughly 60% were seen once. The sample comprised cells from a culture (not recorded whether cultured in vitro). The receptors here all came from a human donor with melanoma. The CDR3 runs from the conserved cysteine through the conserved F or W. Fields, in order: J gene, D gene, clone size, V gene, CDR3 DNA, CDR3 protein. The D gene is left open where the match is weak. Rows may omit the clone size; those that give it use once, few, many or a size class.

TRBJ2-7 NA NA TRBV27 TGTGCCAGCAGAACTGGGTTGTACGAGCAGTACTTC CASRTGLYEQYF
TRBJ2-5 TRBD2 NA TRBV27 TGTGCCAGCAGTATGGCAGGACTAGCAGAGACCCAGTACTTC CASSMAGLAETQYF
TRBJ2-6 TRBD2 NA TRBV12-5 TGTGCTAGTGGTCCTAGCGGGGGCCTCATGGGGGCCAACGTCCTGACTTTC CASGPSGGLMGANVLTF
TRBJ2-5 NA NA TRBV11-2 TGTGCCAGCAGCACCCCGGCTAAACCACGGGCGGAGACCCAGTACTTC CASSTPAKPRAETQYF
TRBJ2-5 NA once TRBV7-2 TGTGCCAGCAGCTTATGGGAGACCCAGTACTTC CASSLWETQYF
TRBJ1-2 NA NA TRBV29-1 TGCAGCGTTGAAGAAGGGACTACTTATGGCTACACCTTC CSVEEGTTYGYTF
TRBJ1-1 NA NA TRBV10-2 TGCGCCAGCCACGACCCAGGGACGACTGAAGCTTTCTTT CASHDPGTTEAFF
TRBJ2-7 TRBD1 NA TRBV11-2 TGTGCCAGCAGCTCCTACAGGGGGTCGGCTTACGAGCAGTACTTC CASSSYRGSAYEQYF
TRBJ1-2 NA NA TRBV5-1 TGCGCCAGCACCAACCTGCCGGGACGCTATGGCTACACCTTC CASTNLPGRYGYTF
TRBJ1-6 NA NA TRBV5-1 TGCGCCAGCAGCTTGCTGGGGCCCAGCTCCTATAATTCACCCCTCCACTTT CASSLLGPSSYNSPLHF
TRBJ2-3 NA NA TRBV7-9 TGTGCCAGCAGCCGCCAGGGTTCTAGCACAGATACGCAGTATTTT CASSRQGSSTDTQYF
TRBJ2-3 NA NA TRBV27 TGTGCCAGCAGTTTATTCGGGAGTACAGATACGCAGTATTTT CASSLFGSTDTQYF
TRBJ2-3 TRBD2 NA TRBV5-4 TGTGCCAGCAGCTTAAGCGGGGGGGCTAGCACAGATACGCAGTATTTT CASSLSGGASTDTQYF
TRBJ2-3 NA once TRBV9 TGTGCCAGCAGCTCGGGGGGCTGGAGCACAGATACGCAGTATTTT CASSSGGWSTDTQYF
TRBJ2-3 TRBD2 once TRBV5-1 TGCGCCAGCAGCGGCCCTAGCGGGGGGGCCCCCCGACCCACAGATACGCAGTATTTT CASSGPSGGAPRPTDTQYF
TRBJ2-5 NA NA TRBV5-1 TGCGCCAGCAGCTACTTGGACAGAAGAGAAGAGACCCAGTACTTC CASSYLDRREETQYF
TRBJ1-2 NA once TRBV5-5 TGTGCCAGCAGCTTGGGGCAGACGCGGTTCTACGGCTACACCTTC CASSLGQTRFYGYTF